The 3 T cell receptor beta chains listed next were all sequenced from one sample in a study of cytomegalovirus exposure and HLA in healthy donors. The PCR employed 60 Vbeta primers together with 13 Jbeta primers. Clones were sequenced by immunoSEQ multiplex PCR, and TCRdb holds only the in-frame ones, with some missing. The sample shows approximately 150,000 clones, 80% of them seen only once. Sequenced input: PBMCs. These TCRs come from a man under 40 in good health and CMV-seropositive.

The rearrangement uses TRBV5-1 and TRBJ2-5; 11 nucleotides agree with TRBD1. Trimming took 4 bases from V and 4 from J; bases not matched to a gene: 9. Germline V lookup: CDR1 SGHRS, CDR2 YFSETQ. The CDR3 loop spans 16 amino acids. CDR3 in amino acids: CASSPRTGGIGETQYF. The CDR3 bases are TGCGCCAGCAGCCCCAGGACAGGGGGCATAGGAGAGACCCAGTACTTC. Filled out from reference TRBV5-1 and TRBJ2-5, the complete variable domain reads KAGVTQTPRYLIKTRGQQVTLSCSPISGHRSVSWYQQTPGQGLQFLFEYFSETQRNKGNFPGRFSGRQFSNSRSEMNVSTLELGDSALYLCASSPRTGGIGETQYFGPGTRLLVL.

This chain joins TRBV7-9 and TRBJ2-7, with 7 bases lining up with TRBD1. The CDR3 spans 16 residues. Germline V lookup: CDR1 SEHNR, CDR2 FQNEAQ (reference sequence). Trimming cost V 5 bases and J 0 bases; bases outside gene matches: 10. CDR3 nucleotides: TGTGCCAGCAGCCTTGTCTCTGGGACAGTCTCCTACGAGCAGTACTTC. Residues: CASSLVSGTVSYEQYF.

J is TRBJ1-1 and V is TRBV5-1, with a possible D match to TRBD1 (5 bases). This CDR3 spans 13 amino acids. Per the germline V gene, CDR1 is SGHRS and CDR2 is YFSETQ. Trimming removed 1 base from V and 2 bases from J, with 6 bases in between. As DNA, the CDR3 is TGCGCCAGCAGCTTGAGGGGAAACACTGAAGCTTTCTTT. This translates into CASSLRGNTEAFF.